This T cell receptor (beta chain) was recorded in a study of cytomegalovirus exposure and HLA in healthy donors. Study summary: Per a later analysis, the approximately 690 first-cohort and fewer than 150 validation repertoires shared one platform. Overall study findings and caveats: First-cohort TCR clusters tended to co-occur in the roughly 130 validation repertoires, a later analysis found.

Using immunoSEQ multiplex PCR, the repertoire was profiled, and TCRdb retains in-frame clones only, with some absent. Among about 120,000 clones listed, 80% to 90% were seen once. The ends lost 3 bases at V and 7 bases at J; junction bases unmatched: 3. CDR3 length: 14 amino acids. Germline CDR1 is MNHNS and CDR2 is SASEGT. As regards this clone: Its antigen is not known.

This receptor was obtained from a woman aged 18-30 years in good health and CMV-seronegative. The chain links TRBV6-1 to TRBJ1-4, with 9 bases identical to TRBD1. The sample comprised PBMCs. CDR3 region: CASSEGQGPEKLFF. CDR3 DNA sequence: TGTGCCAGCAGTGAGGGACAGGGCCCTGAAAAACTGTTTTTT.